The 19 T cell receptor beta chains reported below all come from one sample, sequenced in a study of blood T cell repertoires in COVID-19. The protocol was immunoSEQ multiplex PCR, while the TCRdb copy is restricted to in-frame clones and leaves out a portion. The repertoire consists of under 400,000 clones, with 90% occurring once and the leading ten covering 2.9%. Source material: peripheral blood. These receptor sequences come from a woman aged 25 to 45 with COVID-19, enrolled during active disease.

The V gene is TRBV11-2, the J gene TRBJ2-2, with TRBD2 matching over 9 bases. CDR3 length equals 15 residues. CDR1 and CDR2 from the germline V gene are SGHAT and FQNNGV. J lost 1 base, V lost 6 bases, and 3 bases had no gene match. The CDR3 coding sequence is TGTGCCAGCAGTTTTAGCGGGGGGAACACCGGGGAGCTGTTTTTT. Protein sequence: CASSFSGGNTGELFF.

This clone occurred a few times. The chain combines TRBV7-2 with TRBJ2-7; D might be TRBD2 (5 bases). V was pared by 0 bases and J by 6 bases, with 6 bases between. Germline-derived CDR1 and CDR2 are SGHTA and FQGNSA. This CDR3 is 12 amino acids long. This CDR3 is CASSLAGSEQYF. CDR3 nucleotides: TGTGCCAGCAGCTTAGCGGGGAGCGAGCAGTACTTC.

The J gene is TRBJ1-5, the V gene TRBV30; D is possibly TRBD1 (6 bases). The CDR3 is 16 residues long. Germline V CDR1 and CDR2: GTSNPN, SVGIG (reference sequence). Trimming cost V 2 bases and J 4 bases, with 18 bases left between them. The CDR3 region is CAWSPQGQGLNQPQHF. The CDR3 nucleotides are TGTGCCTGGAGTCCTCAGGGCCAGGGGCTTAATCAGCCCCAGCATTTT.

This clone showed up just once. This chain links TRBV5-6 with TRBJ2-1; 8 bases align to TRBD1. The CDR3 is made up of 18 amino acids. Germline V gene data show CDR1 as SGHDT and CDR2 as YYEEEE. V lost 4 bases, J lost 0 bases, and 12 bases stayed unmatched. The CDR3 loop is CASSPGTGESSSYNEQFF. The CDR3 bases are TGTGCCAGCAGCCCCGGGACAGGCGAAAGCAGCTCCTACAATGAGCAGTTCTTC.

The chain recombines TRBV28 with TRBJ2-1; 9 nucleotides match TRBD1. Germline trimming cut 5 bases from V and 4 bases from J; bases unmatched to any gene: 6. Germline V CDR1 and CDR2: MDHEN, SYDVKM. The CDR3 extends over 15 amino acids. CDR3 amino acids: CASSPTGGGYNEQFF. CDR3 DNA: TGTGCCAGCAGTCCAACAGGGGGCGGGTACAATGAGCAGTTCTTC.

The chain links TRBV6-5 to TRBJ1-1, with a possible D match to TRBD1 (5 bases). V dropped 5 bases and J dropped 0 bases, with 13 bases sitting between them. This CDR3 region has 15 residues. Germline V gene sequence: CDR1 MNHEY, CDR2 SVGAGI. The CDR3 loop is CASSNRYNMNTEAFF. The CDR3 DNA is TGTGCCAGCAGTAACAGGTATAACATGAACACTGAAGCTTTCTTT.

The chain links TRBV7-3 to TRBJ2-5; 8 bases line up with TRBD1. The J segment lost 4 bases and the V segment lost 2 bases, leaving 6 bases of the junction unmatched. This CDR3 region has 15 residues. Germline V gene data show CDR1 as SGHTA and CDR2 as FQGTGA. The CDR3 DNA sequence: TGTGCCAGCAGCTTATATGGGACAGGTACAGAGACCCAGTACTTC. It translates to CASSLYGTGTETQYF.

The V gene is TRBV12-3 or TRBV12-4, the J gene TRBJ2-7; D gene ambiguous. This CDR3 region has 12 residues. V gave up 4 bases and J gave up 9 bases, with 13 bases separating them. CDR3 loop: CASSYDGFRQYF. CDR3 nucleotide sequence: TGTGCCAGCAGTTACGACGGGTTTCGGCAGTACTTC.

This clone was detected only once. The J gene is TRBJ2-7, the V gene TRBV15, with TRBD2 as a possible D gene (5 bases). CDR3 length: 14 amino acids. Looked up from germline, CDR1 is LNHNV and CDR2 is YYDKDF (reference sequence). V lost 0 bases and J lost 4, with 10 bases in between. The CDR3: CATSRDLREYEQYF. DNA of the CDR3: TGTGCCACCAGCAGAGATCTGAGGGAGTACGAGCAGTACTTC.

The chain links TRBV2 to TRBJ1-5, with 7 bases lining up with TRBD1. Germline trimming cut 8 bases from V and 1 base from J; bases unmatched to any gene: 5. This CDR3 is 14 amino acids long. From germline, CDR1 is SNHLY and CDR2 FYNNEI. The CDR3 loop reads CASQRDRSNQPQHF. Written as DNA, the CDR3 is TGTGCCAGCCAACGGGACAGAAGCAATCAGCCCCAGCATTTT.

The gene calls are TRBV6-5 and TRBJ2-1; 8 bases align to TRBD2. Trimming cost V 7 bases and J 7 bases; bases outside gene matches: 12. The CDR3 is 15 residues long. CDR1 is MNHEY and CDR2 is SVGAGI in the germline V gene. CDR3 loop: CASTPREGGLNEQFF. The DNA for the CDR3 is TGTGCCAGCACCCCTCGGGAGGGCGGGTTAAATGAGCAGTTCTTC.

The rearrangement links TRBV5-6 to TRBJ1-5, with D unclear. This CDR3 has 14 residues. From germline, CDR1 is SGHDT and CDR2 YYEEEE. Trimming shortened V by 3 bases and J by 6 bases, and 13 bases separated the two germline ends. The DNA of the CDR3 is TGTGCCAGCAGCTCTTCAGGACTCGGTCAGCCCCAGCATTTT. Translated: CASSSSGLGQPQHF.

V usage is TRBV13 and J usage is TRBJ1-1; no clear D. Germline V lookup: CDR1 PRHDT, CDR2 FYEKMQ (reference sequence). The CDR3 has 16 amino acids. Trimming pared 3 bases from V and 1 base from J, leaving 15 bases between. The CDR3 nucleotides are TGTGCCAGCAGCTTTATCCCGGGATGGGGGAACACTGAAGCTTTCTTT. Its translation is CASSFIPGWGNTEAFF.

The CDR3, as DNA: TGTGCCACCGGTGGGACCCGGGACAGGGTAGGGGAGACCCAGTACTTC. Translating gives CATGGTRDRVGETQYF. The V and J genes are TRBV6-4 and TRBJ2-5, with 9 bases matching TRBD1. The germline V gene encodes CDR1 MRHNA and CDR2 SNTAGT. The CDR3 is 16 residues long. The trim removed 10 bases at V and 5 bases at J, leaving 17 bases unmatched.

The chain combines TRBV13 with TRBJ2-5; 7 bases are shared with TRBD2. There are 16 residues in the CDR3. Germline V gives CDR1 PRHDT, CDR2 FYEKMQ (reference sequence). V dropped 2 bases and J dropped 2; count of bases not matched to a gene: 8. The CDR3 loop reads CASSLNAGVGQETQYF. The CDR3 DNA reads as TGTGCCAGCAGCTTAAATGCGGGAGTAGGGCAAGAGACCCAGTACTTC.

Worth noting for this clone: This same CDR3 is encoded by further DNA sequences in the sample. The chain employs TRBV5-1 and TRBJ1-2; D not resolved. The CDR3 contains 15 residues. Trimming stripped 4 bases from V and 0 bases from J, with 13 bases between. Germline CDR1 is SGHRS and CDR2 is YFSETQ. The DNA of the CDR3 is TGCGCCAGCAGCCCTAGTCCCAGAACTAACTATGGCTACACCTTC. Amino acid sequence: CASSPSPRTNYGYTF. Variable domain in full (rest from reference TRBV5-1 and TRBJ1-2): KAGVTQTPRYLIKTRGQQVTLSCSPISGHRSVSWYQQTPGQGLQFLFEYFSETQRNKGNFPGRFSGRQFSNSRSEMNVSTLELGDSALYLCASSPSPRTNYGYTFGSGTRLTVV.

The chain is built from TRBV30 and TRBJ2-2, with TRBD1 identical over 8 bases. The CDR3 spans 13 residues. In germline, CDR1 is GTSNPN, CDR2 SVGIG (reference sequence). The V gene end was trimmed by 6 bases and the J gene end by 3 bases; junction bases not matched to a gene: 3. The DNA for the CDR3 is TGTGCCTGTCAGGGGGCTGACACCGGGGAGCTGTTTTTT. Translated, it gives CACQGADTGELFF.

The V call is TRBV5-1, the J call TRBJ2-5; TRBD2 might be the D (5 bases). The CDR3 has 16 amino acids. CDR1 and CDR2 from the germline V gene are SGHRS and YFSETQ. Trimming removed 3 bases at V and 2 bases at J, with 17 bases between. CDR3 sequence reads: CASSSRELGNQETQYF. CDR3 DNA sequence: TGCGCCAGCAGCTCCCGAGAACTAGGGAATCAAGAGACCCAGTACTTC.

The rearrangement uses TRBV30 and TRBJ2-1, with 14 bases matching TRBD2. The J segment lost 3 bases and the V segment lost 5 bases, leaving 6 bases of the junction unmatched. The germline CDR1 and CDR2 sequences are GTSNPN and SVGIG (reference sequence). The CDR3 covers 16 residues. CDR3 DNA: TGTGCCTGGGGACTAGCGGGAGGTTGGAACTACAATGAGCAGTTCTTC. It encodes CAWGLAGGWNYNEQFF.